This TCR beta chain originates from a study of cytomegalovirus exposure and HLA in healthy donors. Whole-study findings and limits: Later work showed greater clonal expansion in HLA-associated TCR beta chains than in equally common others. Previous analysis showed most TCR beta V segments were productive about 87% or about 30% of the time.

The CDR3 extends over 15 amino acids. The germline V gene encodes CDR1 SGHRS and CDR2 YFSETQ. V shed 2 bases and J 2 bases; nucleotides not matched to a gene: 7. This PCR relied on a set of 60 Vbeta primers and 13 Jbeta primers. Clones were sequenced by immunoSEQ multiplex PCR, and TCRdb holds only the in-frame ones, with some missing. The repertoire has fewer than 100,000 clones, approximately 71% of them found once; the top ten carry approximately 8%. Comments on this clone: The antigen is undetermined.

The clonotype comes from a female donor in good health and CMV-seronegative. Sequenced sample: PBMCs. V gene TRBV5-1 combines with J gene TRBJ2-7; 7 nucleotides line up with TRBD1. CDR3 residues: CASSLTGTAAYEQYF. DNA of the CDR3: TGCGCCAGCAGCTTAACCGGGACAGCGGCCTACGAGCAGTACTTC.